Sequencing of this TCR beta chain was carried out in a study of beta chain features in type 1 diabetes. Overall study findings and caveats: In comparison with healthy donors, patients had naive, central memory and Treg TCRB repertoires that appeared more similar.

About this clone itself: Its specificity is not known.

As every portion of the isolated RNA was reverse transcribed, the sequencing read expressed TCRB transcripts. The repertoire was sequenced with immunoSEQ multiplex PCR; TCRdb's copy has only in-frame clones and lacks some. The sample records hundreds of thousands of clones, about 14% being singletons. This TCR derives from a man younger than 30 in good health. The specimen sequenced was naive CD4+ T cells from blood.

The CDR3 coding sequence is TGTGCCAGCAGCAAAACGGCGGGAGTGGCAGAGACCCAGTACTTC. Protein: CASSKTAGVAETQYF. The chain has TRBV7-3 and TRBJ2-5; TRBD2 aligns across 7 bases. The CDR3 contains 15 residues. The V and J ends lost 5 bases and 4 bases, in that order; junction bases with no gene match: 10. Germline lookup yields CDR1 SGHTA and CDR2 FQGTGA. Full variable domain (rest looked up from reference TRBV7-3 and TRBJ2-5): GAGVSQTPSNKVTEKGKYVELRCDPISGHTALYWYRQSLGQGPEFLIYFQGTGAADDSGLPNDRFFAVRPEGSVSTLKIQRTERGDSAVYLCASSKTAGVAETQYFGPGTRLLVL.